The 3 T cell receptor beta chains below come from one sample, sequenced in a study of T cells after yellow fever vaccination. TCRdb redid the calling of the 5' RACE reads with MiXCR, one entry per CDR3 protein. The repertoire holds about 340,000 distinct CDR3 sequences, with about 12% as singletons. This specimen consisted of CD4+ T cells sorted from PBMCs, obtained 15 days after the yellow fever booster vaccination. Receptors were obtained from a man aged 18 to 30 who received the YFV17D yellow fever vaccine.

This clonotype appeared a few times. The chain carries TRBV6-4 and TRBJ2-1; D is unclear. Germline CDR1 reads MRHNA; CDR2 reads SNTAGT. CDR3 size: 14 residues. Trimming took 6 bases from V and 4 from J, leaving 13 bases between them. The CDR3 DNA is TGTGCCAGCAGACCGTTTTTAGGTTACAATGAGCAGTTCTTC. It encodes CASRPFLGYNEQFF.

This clonotype was detected ten times or more. The genes are TRBV7-7 and TRBJ2-5, with a tentative D call TRBD1 (6 bases). Germline CDR1 and CDR2: SSHAT and FNYEAQ (reference sequence). The CDR3 loop spans 14 amino acids. Trimming removed 5 bases from V and 0 bases from J, with 10 bases in between. The DNA for the CDR3 is TGTGCCAGCAGCCGAGACAGGAACCAAGAGACCCAGTACTTC. This sequence encodes CASSRDRNQETQYF.

This CDR3 reads CASSYRPDTGELFF. In DNA form, the CDR3 reads TGTGCCAGCAGCTACCGTCCCGACACCGGGGAGCTGTTTTTT. This sequence joins TRBV11-3 and TRBJ2-2; no firm D call. V shed 4 bases and J shed 3 bases, with 9 bases lying between them. The CDR3 covers 14 residues. Germline values: CDR1 SGHNT, CDR2 YENEEA.